The 3 T cell receptor beta chains below were found in one sample sequenced in a study of CD8 T cells in ankylosing spondylitis. Whole-study results and caveats: Ankylosing spondylitis blood seemed to carry a telltale TCR beta motif made of under ten highly homologous variants.

TCRdb called the 5' RACE reads again in MiXCR, with one record for every CDR3 protein. The repertoire includes around 450,000 distinct CDR3 sequences, 25% to 30% of them detected once, and 0.75% to 0.9% sits in the top ten. Their antigens are not known. Sequencing used blood, either unsorted or a sorted T cell fraction (not recorded which). The source of these receptors is a male donor with ankylosing spondylitis.

The chain uses TRBV6-1 and TRBJ1-1, with D maybe TRBD1 (6 bases). The germline V gene has CDR1 MNHNS and CDR2 SASEGT. The ends were cut back, 7 bases at V and 5 bases at J, with 14 bases in the middle. This CDR3 comprises 13 residues. The chain's CDR3 is CASTGQPGTEAFF. The CDR3 coding sequence is TGTGCCAGCACCGGACAGCCGGGGACTGAAGCTTTCTTT.

This clonotype appeared a single time. The chain recombines TRBV5-5 with TRBJ1-2; D may be TRBD1 (5 bases). Trimming cost V 2 bases and J 0 bases, with 14 bases left between them. The length of the CDR3 is 16 residues. Per the germline V gene, CDR1 is SGHKS and CDR2 is YYEKEE (reference sequence). The DNA for the CDR3 is TGTGCCAGCAGCTTTCAACAGGCCCTTTCTAACTATGGCTACACCTTC. Its protein is CASSFQQALSNYGYTF.

The chain combines TRBV7-2 with TRBJ1-2; D remains unclear. CDR1 is SGHTA and CDR2 is FQGNSA in the germline V gene. The CDR3 is 12 amino acids. Between the trimmed V and J ends, which lost 5 bases and 4 bases, there was a span of 8 bases. The CDR3 reads CASSGRAYGYTF. In nucleotides, the CDR3 is TGTGCCAGCAGCGGACGGGCCTATGGCTACACCTTC.